Sequencing of this T cell receptor (beta chain) was carried out in a study of blood T cell repertoires in COVID-19. Study details: Collection of acute and convalescent COVID-19 samples took place in the United States, Italy and Spain.

Trimming took 5 bases from V and 7 from J, leaving 15 bases between them. The CDR3 loop spans 15 amino acids. Germline CDR1 SGHTA, CDR2 FQGNSA. Participant-given clinical history determined each cohort assignment. Per the original data handling: From reference gene primer amplification, estimates of nucleated cell counts were derived. Generated by immunoSEQ multiplex PCR, the TCRdb table keeps only in-frame clones and is missing some. V and J calls and clone size come straight from that table; D and trimming were deduced from the DNA. This table holds about 220,000 clones, 80% to 90% found once. The receptor was derived from a woman in her 40s with acute COVID-19. The chain uses TRBV7-2 and TRBJ1-6, with D maybe TRBD1 (6 bases). Sequencing input: PBMCs or T cells enriched from blood (not recorded which). For the CDR3, the DNA is TGTGCCAGCAGCCCCAACCGGGACACGAATTCACCCCTCCACTTT. It encodes CASSPNRDTNSPLHF.